The 24 T cell receptor beta chains presented below share a single source sample, sequenced in a study of T cell repertoires in cytomegalovirus infection. Using its own MiXCR run on the reads, TCRdb lists one record per CDR3 protein. The sample contains about 130,000 distinct CDR3 sequences, more than 20% of which appear only once. No cognate antigen is known for these TCRs. The sequenced material came from PBMCs, sequenced either directly or after in vitro stimulation (not recorded which). These receptors were collected from a human donor in good health (CMV status not recorded). Some clones in this sample may be carry-over from other donors' samples.

A remark on this clonotype: A read error may produce the germline difference seen at one junction end. This chain links TRBV7-3 with TRBJ2-5; TRBD2 is a possible D gene (5 bases). The CDR3 loop spans 13 amino acids. The germline gives CDR1 SGHTA, CDR2 FQGTGA. The CDR3 is CATSRAGQETQYF. CDR3 DNA: TGTGCCACCAGCCGCGCGGGCCAAGAGACCCAGTACTTC. Combining the CDR3 with reference TRBV7-3 and TRBJ2-5 gives the whole variable domain GAGVSQTPSNKVTEKGKYVELRCDPISGHTALYWYRQSLGQGPEFLIYFQGTGAADDSGLPNDRFFAVRPEGSVSTLKIQRTERGDSAVYLCATSRAGQETQYFGPGTRLLVL.

Worth noting for this clonotype: A read error is possible here, since a much larger clone lies one base away. This sequence joins TRBV7-2 and TRBJ2-2, with a weak D call TRBD2 (6 bases). Trimming removed 5 bases at V and 2 bases at J, with 15 bases between. Germline V lookup: CDR1 SGHTA, CDR2 FQGNSA. The CDR3 has 16 amino acids. The CDR3 here is CASSARLVINTGELFF. The CDR3 DNA sequence: TGTGCCAGCAGCGCCCGACTAGTAATAAACACCGGGGAGCTGTTTTTT.

At least ten counts were recorded for this clonotype. J is TRBJ2-7 and V is TRBV7-2, with D hard to call. The CDR3 is made up of 14 amino acids. The germline gives CDR1 SGHTA, CDR2 FQGNSA. V was shortened by 5 bases and J by 2 bases, with 13 bases between the two germline ends. CDR3 amino acids: CASSPYPPTYEQYF. The CDR3 DNA follows: TGTGCCAGCAGCCCCTATCCCCCGACCTACGAGCAGTACTTC.

The V gene is TRBV29-1, the J gene TRBJ1-2; 8 bases line up with TRBD1. Germline V gene data show CDR1 as SQVTM and CDR2 as ANQGSEA. Trimming cost V 2 bases and J 3 bases; bases outside gene matches: 2. The CDR3 covers 13 residues. The CDR3 DNA is TGCAGCGTTGAACCCAGGGGGCACTATGGCTACACCTTC. It yields the protein CSVEPRGHYGYTF.

The chain combines TRBV25-1 with TRBJ1-2, with TRBD1 matching 9 bases. Per germline, CDR1 MGHDK and CDR2 SYGVNS. The ends lost 6 bases at V and 3 bases at J; junction bases unmatched: 8. The CDR3 has 15 amino acids. CDR3 amino acids: CASRPGTGNDYGYTF. CDR3 DNA: TGTGCCAGCAGGCCGGGGACAGGGAACGACTATGGCTACACCTTC.

In its sample, this clonotype was seen many times. The rearrangement joins TRBV7-3 to TRBJ1-6; D perhaps matches TRBD1 (5 bases). Per germline, CDR1 SGHTA and CDR2 FQGTGA. This CDR3 contains 15 residues. V was shortened by 2 bases and J by 7 bases, with 12 bases between the two germline ends. The CDR3 coding sequence is TGTGCCAGCAGCTTAGCCCAGGGATGGAATTCACCCCTCCACTTT. It specifies CASSLAQGWNSPLHF.

This clonotype was seen more than once but under ten times. The rearrangement uses TRBV6-2 or TRBV6-3 and TRBJ2-7; 7 bases agree with TRBD2. After removal of 7 bases from V and 3 bases from J, the junction contained 3 bases not matched to a gene. There are 12 residues in the CDR3. Germline assignment: CDR1 MNHEY and CDR2 SVGEGT. Here the CDR3 reads CASTSGYYEQYF. CDR3 in DNA: TGTGCCAGCACTAGCGGCTACTACGAGCAGTACTTC.

At least ten counts were recorded for this clonotype. The chain joins TRBV11-3 to TRBJ2-3; 9 bases are shared with TRBD2. Germline-derived CDR1 and CDR2 are SGHNT and YENEEA. After removal of 1 base from V and 2 bases from J, the junction contained 16 bases not matched to a gene. This CDR3 contains 20 residues. The CDR3 here is CASSLVAWLGTSRPTDTQYF. CDR3 in DNA: TGTGCCAGCAGCTTAGTAGCTTGGCTTGGGACTAGCCGACCCACAGATACGCAGTATTTT.

This clonotype has at least ten counts. CDR3 protein: CASSEGVGAHSGYTF. As DNA, the CDR3 is TGTGCCAGCAGCGAAGGGGTCGGGGCCCATAGCGGCTACACCTTC. J is TRBJ1-2 and V is TRBV7-2; TRBD1 might be the D (5 bases). Trimming removed 5 bases from V and 8 bases from J, with 21 bases in between. The CDR3 has 15 residues. Looked up from germline, CDR1 is SGHTA and CDR2 is FQGNSA.

This clonotype came up a few times. This chain uses TRBV25-1 with TRBJ2-2, with a possible D match to TRBD2 (5 bases). CDR1 MGHDK and CDR2 SYGVNS come from the germline V gene. The germline V and J ends were trimmed by 3 bases and 4 bases, with 18 bases remaining between them. The CDR3 spans 17 residues. CDR3 loop: CASSEGLAGLGTGELFF. The DNA for the CDR3 is TGTGCCAGCAGTGAGGGGTTGGCGGGCTTAGGCACCGGGGAGCTGTTTTTT.

The sample holds a few counts of this clonotype. This rearrangement joins TRBV5-1 to TRBJ2-5, with 10 bases aligning to TRBD1. This CDR3 has 18 amino acids. V lost 3 bases to trimming and J lost 4 bases; unmatched junction nucleotides: 15. CDR1 is SGHRS, CDR2 YFSETQ, per germline. The DNA for the CDR3 is TGCGCCAGCAGCTGGCCCCGTGGACAGGGGGGAAGTCGAGAGACCCAGTACTTC. It encodes CASSWPRGQGGSRETQYF.

The V gene is TRBV11-3, the J gene TRBJ1-3, with D uncertain. The CDR3 has 14 residues. V was trimmed by 3 bases and J by 6 bases, leaving 12 bases between them. Germline loops: CDR1 SGHNT, CDR2 YENEEA. Here the CDR3 reads CASSFGRLANTIYF. The CDR3 DNA sequence: TGTGCCAGCAGCTTTGGCCGGTTGGCAAACACCATATATTTT.

The table lists this clonotype with a few counts. The chain carries TRBV4-1 and TRBJ1-1, with TRBD1 matching 9 bases. Per germline, CDR1 MGHRA and CDR2 YSYEKL. V was clipped by 5 bases and J by 5 bases; unmatched bases: 6. The CDR3 is 14 residues long. The CDR3 loop is CASSAPGQGTEAFF. Written as DNA, the CDR3 is TGCGCCAGCAGCGCACCGGGACAGGGTACTGAAGCTTTCTTT.

This clonotype appeared many times. The gene calls are TRBV7-2 and TRBJ2-3; 8 positions agree with TRBD1. The CDR3 length is 16 residues. The V segment lost 4 bases and the J segment 5 bases; nucleotides outside the gene matches: 11. From germline, CDR1 is SGHTA and CDR2 FQGNSA. CDR3 protein: CASSSQSRGLLDTQYF. In nucleotides, the CDR3 is TGTGCCAGCAGCTCACAAAGCAGGGGGCTATTAGATACGCAGTATTTT.

This clonotype has just a few counts. The rearrangement joins TRBV6-2 or TRBV6-3 to TRBJ2-3; 11 bases match TRBD2. Germline V gene lookup returns CDR1 MNHEY and CDR2 SVGEGT. With V trimmed by 7 bases and J by 5 bases, 8 bases remained unmatched. The CDR3 runs 15 residues. CDR3 sequence (DNA): TGTGCCAGCAACCAGCTAGCGGGAGGTGGAGATACGCAGTATTTT. It encodes CASNQLAGGGDTQYF.

This clonotype was seen at least ten times. The genes are TRBV7-6 and TRBJ2-3; D is possibly TRBD1 (6 bases). The CDR3 sequence is 18 residues long. The V and J ends lost 0 bases and 0 bases respectively, with 16 bases between them. CDR1 SGHVS and CDR2 FNYEAQ come from the germline V gene. DNA of the CDR3: TGTGCCAGCAGCTTAGCAGCCTACAGGGCCTTTAGCACAGATACGCAGTATTTT. Protein product: CASSLAAYRAFSTDTQYF.

This clonotype was seen only a few times. The chain couples TRBV12-3 or TRBV12-4 to TRBJ2-3, with TRBD2 identical over 7 bases. The CDR3 loop spans 14 amino acids. The junction had 5 bases not matched to a gene; V was cut back by 6 bases and J by 2 bases. The CDR3 region has the DNA TGTGCCAGCAGGCCCCGGGAGGTCACAGATACGCAGTATTTT. Encoded protein: CASRPREVTDTQYF.

J is TRBJ2-7 and V is TRBV6-1; weak D call: TRBD1 (6 bases). The CDR3 is 17 residues long. Germline V gene data show CDR1 as MNHNS and CDR2 as SASEGT. V lost 5 bases and J lost 3, with 23 bases in between. As DNA, the CDR3 is TGTGCCAGCAGTCCCCAGTGGCGGACAGCCAAACTCTACGAGCAGTACTTC. Its translation: CASSPQWRTAKLYEQYF.

This clonotype was seen once. The chain joins TRBV28 to TRBJ1-2; 9 nucleotides agree with TRBD1. This CDR3 contains 15 residues. V lost 3 bases, J lost 6 bases, and 8 bases stayed unmatched. CDR1 and CDR2 from the germline V gene are MDHEN and SYDVKM. The DNA of the CDR3 is TGTGCCAGCAGTTTGCACAGGGGGCGCAAGGATGGCTACACCTTC. It encodes CASSLHRGRKDGYTF.

This clonotype was counted many times. This chain connects TRBV7-2 to TRBJ2-3, with 8 nucleotides matching TRBD1. After removal of 5 bases from V and 5 bases from J, the junction contained 12 bases not matched to a gene. The CDR3 has 16 residues. CDR1 is SGHTA, CDR2 FQGNSA, per germline. CDR3 DNA: TGTGCCAGCAGCCTTCCTCGGACAGGGATGATAGATACGCAGTATTTT. As protein: CASSLPRTGMIDTQYF.

The chain joins TRBV4-1 to TRBJ2-5; 8 nucleotides agree with TRBD1. Per germline, CDR1 MGHRA and CDR2 YSYEKL. This CDR3 spans 16 amino acids. Trimming cost V 3 bases and J 2 bases; bases outside gene matches: 8. Here the CDR3 DNA reads TGCGCCAGCAGCCAGGAGACAGGGGTACGACAAGAGACCCAGTACTTC. The encoded protein is CASSQETGVRQETQYF.

In this sample, this clonotype turned up a few times. The V call is TRBV20-1, the J call TRBJ1-2; D not certain. The CDR3 has 12 amino acids. V lost 3 bases and J lost 4, with 9 bases in between. The germline V gene encodes CDR1 DFQATT and CDR2 SNEGSKA (reference sequence). The CDR3 loop is CSASAGSYGYTF. The CDR3 DNA is TGCAGTGCTAGTGCGGGGAGCTATGGCTACACCTTC.

The genes are TRBV12-3 or TRBV12-4 and TRBJ2-3; D unclear. The V gene lost 2 bases and the J gene lost 4 bases, with 13 bases spanning the gap. The length of the CDR3 is 15 residues. The CDR3: CASSLSAVAPDTQYF. The CDR3 region has the DNA TGTGCCAGCAGTTTAAGCGCAGTAGCCCCAGATACGCAGTATTTT.

The rearrangement uses TRBV30 and TRBJ2-1; perhaps TRBD1 as D (5 bases). This CDR3 comprises 15 residues. Trimming left V 1 base short and J 0 bases short, with 10 bases between. CDR1 is GTSNPN and CDR2 is SVGIG in the germline V gene (reference sequence). DNA of the CDR3: TGTGCCTGGAGTGGGGGTCAGGGCTCCTACAATGAGCAGTTCTTC. Translation gives CAWSGGQGSYNEQFF.